Listed here is a single T cell receptor beta chain. Its target is not known. Lysates of CMV-infected fibroblasts at around 10 ug/mL stimulated these cells. Sorting of responding CD4+ T cells relied on upregulated CD40 ligand together with CD69. Donors had undetectable plasma HIV-1 RNA, under 50 copies/mL, for 4+ years. This was the immunoSEQ version 4 assay in survey mode. Sequenced by immunoSEQ multiplex PCR; TCRdb stores in-frame clones only, minus some. The data show more than 15,000 clones, about 65% seen once. This entry belongs to a study of persistence of HIV-infected CD4 T cells. Study information: Donors had been on suppressive ART for a median of 8 years. Overall study results and limits: Degenerate expanded CDR3beta sequences were enriched among CMV- and Gag-responding cells.

The V end was cut by 11 bases, the J end by 0 bases, with 10 bases between. The germline V gene encodes CDR1 ENHRY and CDR2 SYGVKD. The CDR3 loop spans 13 amino acids. Source: CD4+ T cells sorted from PBMCs after approximately 19-hour stimulation, taken from a patient who received antiretroviral therapy. The V gene is TRBV10-3, the J gene TRBJ2-2, with a tentative D call TRBD2 (6 bases). The sequence derives from an adult woman with HIV who was CMV-seropositive. The CDR3 spells CAVRGSNTGELFF. The CDR3 bases are TGTGCCGTCCGGGGGTCGAACACCGGGGAGCTGTTTTTT.